Detailed here is one T cell receptor (beta chain). Germline CDR1 reads SNHLY; CDR2 reads FYNNEI. This CDR3 is built from 15 residues. V was pared by 4 bases and J by 5 bases, with 5 bases of the junction left unmatched. The data originate from a study of blood T cell repertoires in COVID-19. TCRdb keeps only in-frame clones here, not all; method: immunoSEQ multiplex PCR. Of 250,000 to 350,000 clones in the sample, approximately 91% were seen once. What was sequenced was peripheral blood. The chain has TRBV2 and TRBJ1-4, with TRBD1 matching over 9 bases. This sequence was found in a woman under 40 with COVID-19, enrolled during active disease. This chain's CDR3 is CASSGLTGGNEKLFF. CDR3 nucleotides: TGTGCCAGCAGTGGTTTGACAGGGGGGAATGAAAAACTGTTTTTT. Variable domain in full (rest from reference TRBV2 and TRBJ1-4): EPEVTQTPSHQVTQMGQEVILRCVPISNHLYFYWYRQILGQKVEFLVSFYNNEISEKSEIFDDQFSVERPDGSNFTLKIRSTKLEDSAMYFCASSGLTGGNEKLFFGSGTQLSVL.